This TCR beta chain derives from a study of blood T cell repertoires in COVID-19. About the research overall: Samples of COVID-19 (acute and convalescent) were obtained from the United States, Italy and Spain.

Trimming removed 4 bases at V and 5 bases at J, with 16 bases between. CDR1 is KGHDR and CDR2 is SFDVKD in the germline V gene. The CDR3 is 15 amino acids. Produced via immunoSEQ multiplex PCR; TCRdb's table is partial and in-frame only. The sample shows some 330,000 clones, around nine tenths of them seen only once. The clonotype comes from a woman aged 45 to 65 with active or convalescent COVID-19. This chain uses TRBV24-1 with TRBJ2-5; no clear D. Sequenced: peripheral blood. The CDR3 region is CATSDKRPGRETQYF. CDR3 bases: TGTGCCACCAGTGACAAACGCCCCGGTCGGGAGACCCAGTACTTC.